The TCR beta chain described here comes from a study of regulatory T cells in long-lasting Graves disease. Whole-study findings and limits: Gene preferences differed: TRBV28, TRBJ1-2, TRBJ2-5 in persistent cases.

Germline assignment: CDR1 GTSNPN and CDR2 SVGIG (reference sequence). Trimming stripped 0 bases from V and 5 bases from J, with 13 bases between. The CDR3 has 14 residues. Comments on this clonotype: Its specificity is not known.

The time point is: persistent/refractory GD, antithyroid drugs over 5 years with positive TRAb. RNA from PBMCs was the source of the TCR library. The authors built TCR beta libraries using iRepertoire HTBI primers and Arm-PCR of CDR3 regions. TCRdb recomputed calls from the multiplex PCR reads with MiXCR, one row per CDR3 protein. This table has around 450,000 distinct CDR3 sequences, around a fifth appearing once. The genes are TRBV30 and TRBJ1-2, with TRBD1 as a possible D gene (5 bases). Sample: peripheral blood mononuclear cells (PBMCs), taken when the disease was refractory, from a patient treated with antithyroid drugs. The clonotype originates from a female donor with Graves disease. The chain's CDR3 is CAWSVGGTVYGYTF. CDR3 bases: TGTGCCTGGAGTGTAGGCGGGACTGTTTATGGCTACACCTTC.